This T cell receptor beta chain was sequenced for a study of blood T cell repertoires in COVID-19. Study context: COVID-19 samples collected from the United States, Italy and Spain covered acute and convalescent phases. Sources were T cells, B-cell-depleted T cells, or PBMCs; the material itself was cDNA or gDNA.

Per the study methods: Estimates of nucleated cell counts were drawn from the amplification of reference gene primers. Assay: immunoSEQ multiplex PCR; the TCRdb copy retains only in-frame clones and omits some. The V and J calls and clone size are taken from that table; D and trimming were inferred from the DNA. Among hundreds of thousands of clones listed, roughly four fifths were seen once. The CDR3 covers 12 residues. Per the germline V gene, CDR1 is SGHAT and CDR2 is FQNNGV. V lost 2 bases and J 3 bases, leaving 2 bases between the germline ends. The sequence was collected from a woman in her 70s with acute or convalescent COVID-19. Sequenced: peripheral blood. The chain carries TRBV11-2 and TRBJ2-1; D not resolved. The CDR3 reads CASSLLYNEQFF. The CDR3 DNA reads TGTGCCAGCAGCTTACTCTACAATGAGCAGTTCTTC.